Sequencing of this TCR beta chain was carried out in a study of cytomegalovirus exposure and HLA in healthy donors (TCRdb year 2017). Describing the broader study: According to a later analysis, one platform produced both the roughly 130 validation repertoires and the 666 repertoires of the first cohort. Along with the roughly 710-subject first cohort, a separate validation cohort of more than 90 different subjects was used. The study aimed to test whether signatures of past pathogen exposure could be identified by cataloging public T cell receptors. To predict cytomegalovirus infection status, the study combined high-throughput TCR immunosequencing, statistical association of individual TCRs with disease status, and machine learning.

Study-wide conclusions, independent of this receptor: Subsequent analysis determined that TCRs grouped into clusters in the first cohort also showed a tendency toward co-occurrence across the roughly 120 validation repertoires, and 85% to 95% of cluster scores exceeded 0. The study listed 150 to 200 TCR beta chains as associated with cytomegalovirus. A few of the identified cytomegalovirus-associated TCR beta chains were confirmed in vitro to be specific for cytomegalovirus antigens. The classifier was reported to diagnose cytomegalovirus status with high specificity and sensitivity in both the original and validation cohorts. It was suggested by the authors that the approach could potentially be generalized to other disease states and immunological phenotypes. All 110 or so repertoires were used to score co-occurrence in the validation cohort in a later analysis, because that analysis had no HLA typing for the cohort. Most TCR sequences were observed very rarely across donors, whereas some public TCRs were present in many individuals.

From V the trimming removes 4 bases and from J it removes 2 bases, while the gene matches leave 3 bases of the junction unaccounted for. Looking up the germline V gene (reference sequence) yields CDR1 MNHEY and CDR2 SMNVEV. Spanning cysteine to phenylalanine, the CDR3 consists of 15 amino acids. Solely the CDR3 DNA is kept, with 45 bases framed from the first base. The donors were included in the validation cohort of 120 subjects, a group kept apart from the roughly 700-subject first cohort. Library method: the immunoSEQ multiplex PCR assay. Per the source publication's procedure: To diagnose cytomegalovirus status from the catalog of TCR beta chain sequences, a statistical classification framework was built. Entries here come from immuneACCESS through TCRdb and include only in-frame sequences with V and J called. Some clones fail to appear in such tables; in the studies checked, an unresolved V gene covers under half of the shortfall, and the cause of the remainder is unknown. The V and J calls and the clone size are those of that table, but D and trimming were determined from the DNA. In all, the sample holds some 41,000 clones, and 93% of those were seen once. Roughly 2% of the sample rests with the top ten.

Comment on this clone: The specificity of this receptor is unknown. No much larger clone exists at a distance of one base, and base qualities are not known.

Material: PBMCs. This clonotype originated in a woman aged 18-30 years in good health and CMV-seronegative. In this chain, TRBV27 is recombined with TRBJ2-7; the junction holds 12 bases that match TRBD2. The DNA sequence is as follows: TGTGCCAGCAGTTCTGGACTAGCGGGACCCTACGAGCAGTACTTC. This encodes CASSSGLAGPYEQYF.